These T cell receptor beta chains were read from a single sample in a study of blood T cell repertoires in COVID-19. TCRdb's table, derived via immunoSEQ multiplex PCR, lists solely in-frame clones and lacks some. The table has 65,000 to 95,000 clones, about 88% seen once. Input material: peripheral blood. The receptors were sampled from a man of 80 years or more with acute or convalescent COVID-19. The CDR3 runs from the conserved cysteine through the conserved F or W. The size entry is marked missing in some rows and otherwise reads once, few, many or a size class.

TRBV3-1/TRBV3-2,once,TRBJ1-1,CASSQTDRGYMNTEAFF
TRBV3-1/TRBV3-2,NA,TRBJ1-5,CASSGGWSNQPQHF
TRBV30,NA,TRBJ2-7,CAWSLNRGRDFFYEQYF
TRBV2,NA,TRBJ1-1,CASLGQVPGNTEAFF
TRBV15,NA,TRBJ2-1,CATSRSGSGEQFF
TRBV27,NA,TRBJ1-2,CASSLEWGMNGYTF
TRBV2,NA,TRBJ1-2,CASSEWRTSNYGYTF
TRBV10-3,NA,TRBJ2-1,CAIKLERGEQFF
TRBV12-3/TRBV12-4,NA,TRBJ2-5,CASSPLQETQYF
TRBV6-5,once,TRBJ1-4,CASRVGGSGEKLFF
TRBV30,NA,TRBJ1-6,CAWSEQGKSPLHF
TRBV1,NA,TRBJ2-7,CTSSLPLPGLAGDCDEQYF
TRBV2,NA,TRBJ1-5,CASSGQDSNQPQHF
TRBV29-1,once,TRBJ2-7,CSETGGAWGEQYF
TRBV9,NA,TRBJ2-5,CASSFRDNPQETQYF
TRBV19,NA,TRBJ2-6,CASSIGAGRPSGANVLTF
TRBV29-1,NA,TRBJ1-1,CSAGQGQGSEAFF
TRBV30,few,TRBJ2-7,CARGGQGYEQYF
TRBV2,NA,TRBJ2-3,CASSVGLADTDTQYF
TRBV6-5,NA,TRBJ2-7,CASSSGQGGYEQYF
TRBV27,NA,TRBJ1-2,CASSFSQGWGYGYTF
TRBV7-9,NA,TRBJ1-1,CASSRGTGGPEAFF